Included here is one T cell receptor beta chain sequence, with context. The sample originates from a study of control samples from healthy donors and cancer patients. Measured with immunoSEQ multiplex PCR; TCRdb has only the in-frame clones, and not every one. This sample has some 220,000 clones, with roughly 94% found just once. The CDR3 spans 16 residues. The germline gives CDR1 SGHTA, CDR2 FQGNSA. The V and J ends lost 5 bases and 6 bases, in that order; junction bases with no gene match: 5. The origin of this receptor is a man aged 45-60 years in good health. Sequenced sample: blood. This chain uses TRBV7-2 with TRBJ2-1, with 15 bases matching TRBD2. CDR3: CASSRGLAGGGNEQFF. CDR3 DNA sequence: TGTGCCAGCAGCAGGGGACTAGCGGGGGGTGGCAATGAGCAGTTCTTC.